This TCR beta chain came from a study of blood T cell repertoires in COVID-19. Study processing details: Cell counts per sample came from amplifying reference gene primers. Sequencing was performed with immunoSEQ multiplex PCR; in TCRdb, only in-frame clones are kept and a portion is missing. Clone size and V and J calls were adopted from that table, with D and trimming inferred from the DNA. The sample includes under 150,000 clones, roughly 80% of them seen just once. Sequenced: peripheral blood. The sequence was obtained from a woman aged 50 to 60 with active or convalescent COVID-19.

CDR3 residues: CASGPGTGGEGVYGYTF. The CDR3 DNA follows: TGTGCTAGTGGTCCCGGGACAGGGGGCGAGGGAGTCTATGGCTACACCTTC. The rearrangement uses TRBV12-5 and TRBJ1-2, with 12 bases fitting TRBD1. The CDR3 has 17 residues. Germline CDR1 LGHNT, CDR2 FRNRAP. Trimming at V came to 5 bases and at J to 4 bases, leaving 11 bases not matched to a gene. The full variable domain, in which reference TRBV12-5 and TRBJ1-2 provide the parts outside the CDR3, is DARVTQTPRHKVTEMGQEVTMRCQPILGHNTVFWYRQTMMQGLELLAYFRNRAPLDDSGMPKDRFSAEMPDATLATLKIQPSEPRDSAVYFCASGPGTGGEGVYGYTFGSGTRLTVV.